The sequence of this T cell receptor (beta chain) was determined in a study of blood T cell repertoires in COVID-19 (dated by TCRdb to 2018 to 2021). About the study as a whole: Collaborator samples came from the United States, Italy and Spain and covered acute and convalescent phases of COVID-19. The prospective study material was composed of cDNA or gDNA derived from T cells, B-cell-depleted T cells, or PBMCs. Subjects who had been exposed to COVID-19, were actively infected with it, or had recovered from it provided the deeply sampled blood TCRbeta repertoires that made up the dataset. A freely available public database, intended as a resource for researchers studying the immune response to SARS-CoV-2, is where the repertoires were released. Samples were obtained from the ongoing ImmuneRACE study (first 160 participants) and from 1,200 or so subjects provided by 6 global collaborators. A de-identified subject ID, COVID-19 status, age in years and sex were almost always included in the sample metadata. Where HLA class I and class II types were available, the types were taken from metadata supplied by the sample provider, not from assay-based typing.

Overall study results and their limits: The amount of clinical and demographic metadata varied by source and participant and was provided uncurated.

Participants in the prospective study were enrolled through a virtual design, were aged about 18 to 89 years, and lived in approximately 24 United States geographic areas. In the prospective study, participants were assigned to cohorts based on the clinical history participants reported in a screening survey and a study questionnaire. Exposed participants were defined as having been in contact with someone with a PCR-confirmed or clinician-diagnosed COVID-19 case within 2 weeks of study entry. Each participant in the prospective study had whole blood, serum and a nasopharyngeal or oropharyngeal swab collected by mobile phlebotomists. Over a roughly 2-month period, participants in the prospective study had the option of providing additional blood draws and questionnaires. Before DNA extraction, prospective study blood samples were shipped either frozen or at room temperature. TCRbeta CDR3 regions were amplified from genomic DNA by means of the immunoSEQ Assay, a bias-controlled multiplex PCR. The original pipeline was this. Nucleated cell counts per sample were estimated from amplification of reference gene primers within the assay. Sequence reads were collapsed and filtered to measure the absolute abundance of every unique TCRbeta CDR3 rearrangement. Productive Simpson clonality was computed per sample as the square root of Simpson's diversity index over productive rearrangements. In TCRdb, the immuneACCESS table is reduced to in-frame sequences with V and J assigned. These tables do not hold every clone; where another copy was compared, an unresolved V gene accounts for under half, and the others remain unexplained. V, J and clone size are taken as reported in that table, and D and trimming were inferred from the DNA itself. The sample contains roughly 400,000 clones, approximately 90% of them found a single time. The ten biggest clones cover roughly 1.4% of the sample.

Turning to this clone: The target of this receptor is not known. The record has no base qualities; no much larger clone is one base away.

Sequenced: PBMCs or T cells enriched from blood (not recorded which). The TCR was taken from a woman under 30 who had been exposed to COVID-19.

The base sequence is TGTGCCAGCAGTTCCCGGACGGGAGGAAGGGGTGGCTACACCTTC. The translation is CASSSRTGGRGGYTF. The chain couples TRBV28 to TRBJ1-2; matching of 5 bases hints at TRBD1 as the D gene. From cysteine to phenylalanine, the CDR3 is 15 amino acids long. Only CDR3 DNA is held: 45 bases, read in frame from base 1. Per the germline V gene, MDHEN is the CDR1 and SYDVKM is the CDR2. V loses 4 bases, J loses 7 bases, and the germline ends lie 19 bases apart.